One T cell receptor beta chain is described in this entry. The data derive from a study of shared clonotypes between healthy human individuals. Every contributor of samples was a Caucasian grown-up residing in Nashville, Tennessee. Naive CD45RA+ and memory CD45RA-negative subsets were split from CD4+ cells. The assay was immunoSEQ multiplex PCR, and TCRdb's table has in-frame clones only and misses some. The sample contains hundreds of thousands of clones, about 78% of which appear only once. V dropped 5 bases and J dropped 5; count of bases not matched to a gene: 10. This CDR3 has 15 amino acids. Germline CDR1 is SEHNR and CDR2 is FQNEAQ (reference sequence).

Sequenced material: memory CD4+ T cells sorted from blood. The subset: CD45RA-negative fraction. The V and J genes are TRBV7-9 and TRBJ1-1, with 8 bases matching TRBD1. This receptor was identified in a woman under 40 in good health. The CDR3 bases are TGTGCCAGCAGCGGGCACCGGGACAGGTCAACTGAAGCTTTCTTT. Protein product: CASSGHRDRSTEAFF.